This T cell receptor (beta chain) was identified in a study of blood T cell repertoires in COVID-19. Study as a whole: Whether acute or convalescent, the COVID-19 samples came from the United States, Italy and Spain.

Repertoires were generated with immunoSEQ multiplex PCR, while TCRdb's copy carries only in-frame clones and drops some. Of roughly 80,000 clones detected, approximately 82% appear once; the ten largest clones hold about 10%. Only one count was recorded for this clone. The germline V gene has CDR1 SGHAT and CDR2 FQNNGV. V lost 8 bases and J lost 4, with 20 bases in between. The CDR3 is 15 residues long. Sequenced: peripheral blood. The sequence was collected from a human donor in a cohort sampled during active COVID-19. The rearrangement uses TRBV11-2 and TRBJ2-5, with D maybe TRBD2 (6 bases). CDR3 in DNA: TGTGCCAGCGGCAACACGGCGGAGGGTGCAGAGACCCAGTACTTC. It encodes CASGNTAEGAETQYF.